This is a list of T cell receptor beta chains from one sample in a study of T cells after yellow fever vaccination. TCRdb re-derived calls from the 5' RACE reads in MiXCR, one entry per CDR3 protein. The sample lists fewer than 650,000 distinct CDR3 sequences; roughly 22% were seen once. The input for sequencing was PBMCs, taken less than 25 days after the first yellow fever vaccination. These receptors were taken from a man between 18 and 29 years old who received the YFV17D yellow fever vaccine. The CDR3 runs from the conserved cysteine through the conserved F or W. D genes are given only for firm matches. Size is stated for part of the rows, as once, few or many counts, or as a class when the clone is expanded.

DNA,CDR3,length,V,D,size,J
TGTGCCAGCTCACCACCGGACAGGGGCGTGAACACCGGGGAGCTGTTTTTT,CASSPPDRGVNTGELFF,17,TRBV18,TRBD1,-,TRBJ2-2
TGTGCCAGCAGACGGACAGGGGGTTCGAAAGAGACCCAGTACTTC,CASRRTGGSKETQYF,15,TRBV28,TRBD1,-,TRBJ2-5
TGTGCCAGCAGCCCAGGGCAGGGAGAGGTTGAAAAACTGTTTTTT,CASSPGQGEVEKLFF,15,TRBV7-9,-,-,TRBJ1-4
TGCGCCAGCAGCAGGGAACCCTACAATGAGCAGTTCTTC,CASSREPYNEQFF,13,TRBV5-1,-,-,TRBJ2-1
TGCGCCAGCAGCTTTTGGGACAGGCACGATGGCTACACCTTC,CASSFWDRHDGYTF,14,TRBV5-1,TRBD1,-,TRBJ1-2
TGTGCCACCAGCAGAGATCAGGGGCCCGGCGGCTACACCTTC,CATSRDQGPGGYTF,14,TRBV15,-,-,TRBJ1-2
TGCGCCAGCAGCTTGCGGCTGGGACTAGCGGAGTACGAGCAGTACTTC,CASSLRLGLAEYEQYF,16,TRBV5-1,TRBD2,once,TRBJ2-7
TGCAGTGCTAGAGACCTAGGTCGGGGGCTTTATGAGCAGTTCTTC,CSARDLGRGLYEQFF,15,TRBV20-1,-,-,TRBJ2-1
TGCGCCAGCAGCCGCTGGACAGGGAATGGGGAGCTGTTTTTT,CASSRWTGNGELFF,14,TRBV4-3,TRBD1,-,TRBJ2-2
TGCGCCAGCAGCTTGATGGCGTACCAAGAGACCCAGTACTTC,CASSLMAYQETQYF,14,TRBV5-1,-,-,TRBJ2-5
TGTGCCAGCAGCTTCGGTAACAGGAACAATGAGCAGTTCTTC,CASSFGNRNNEQFF,14,TRBV5-4,-,-,TRBJ2-1
TGTGCCAGCAGCCCTACACCCCACCAGGGACCAAACTCAGATACGCAGTATTTT,CASSPTPHQGPNSDTQYF,18,TRBV5-6,-,few,TRBJ2-3
TGCGCCAGCCGACCGGGACTAGATACGGATACGCAGTATTTT,CASRPGLDTDTQYF,14,TRBV5-1,TRBD2,-,TRBJ2-3
TGCGCCAGCAGCCATGCGGAGGCCAACGTCCTGACTTTC,CASSHAEANVLTF,13,TRBV4-1,-,-,TRBJ2-6
TGTGCCAGCAGCTTTCCCACGGGGGGGCGGTCAGATACGCAGTATTTT,CASSFPTGGRSDTQYF,16,TRBV7-3,TRBD2,few,TRBJ2-3
TGCGCCAGCAGCTTGGTAGGACAGGGGACTGAAGCTTTCTTT,CASSLVGQGTEAFF,14,TRBV5-1,TRBD1,few,TRBJ1-1
TGTGCCAGCAGCCCCCGAGGGGACAGGGGGGGTGAGCAGTTCTTC,CASSPRGDRGGEQFF,15,TRBV7-2,TRBD1,-,TRBJ2-1
TGCGCCAGCAGCTTGGCGGGGGCCCTCGTCCATTCACCCCTCCACTTT,CASSLAGALVHSPLHF,16,TRBV5-1,-,-,TRBJ1-6
TGCAGTGCCGGCGAGGGGGATCAGCCCCAGCATTTT,CSAGEGDQPQHF,12,TRBV20-1,-,-,TRBJ1-5
TGTGCCAGCAGCTTAGTGCGGGGTACCTACGAGCAGTACTTC,CASSLVRGTYEQYF,14,TRBV7-2,-,-,TRBJ2-7
TGTGCCAGCAGCTTAGTTGACAGGCGTGTACAAGAGACCCAGTACTTC,CASSLVDRRVQETQYF,16,TRBV7-2,-,many,TRBJ2-5
TGTGCCATCAGTGAGTCCGGTGGATCCAATTCACCCCTCCACTTT,CAISESGGSNSPLHF,15,TRBV10-3,-,few,TRBJ1-6
TGTGCCAGCAGTTCGGGGTCTGGGGGCGATCAGCCCCAGCATTTT,CASSSGSGGDQPQHF,15,TRBV12-3/TRBV12-4,-,-,TRBJ1-5
TGCAGCGTTAGGACAGGGGTGGAGACCCAGTACTTC,CSVRTGVETQYF,12,TRBV29-1,TRBD1,-,TRBJ2-5
TGCAGTGCCTGGCGGGACCCCTACAATGAGCAGTTCTTC,CSAWRDPYNEQFF,13,TRBV20-1,-,few,TRBJ2-1
TGCGCCAGCAGCCAAGGGTGGGACAGGGGGCCGAGCTCCTACAATGAGCAGTTCTTC,CASSQGWDRGPSSYNEQFF,19,TRBV4-3,TRBD1,-,TRBJ2-1
TGTGCCAGCAGCTTAGCGGGACTAGCGGGGGGGCCTGGTGTAAACATTCAGTACTTC,CASSLAGLAGGPGVNIQYF,19,TRBV7-6,TRBD2,-,TRBJ2-4
TGTGCCCTGAGGACAGGGGGCAATGAGCAGTTCTTC,CALRTGGNEQFF,12,TRBV10-3,TRBD1,-,TRBJ2-1
TGCGCCAGCAGCTTGCGGGGAGGTTGGAGCGGGGATACCTACGAGCAGTACTTC,CASSLRGGWSGDTYEQYF,18,TRBV5-1,TRBD2,few,TRBJ2-7
TGCAGTGCTACGACTAGCGGGCGTAGCACAGATACGCAGTATTTT,CSATTSGRSTDTQYF,15,TRBV20-1,TRBD2,many,TRBJ2-3
TGTGCCAGCAACCCGACCTCTGGGGCCAACGTCCTGACTTTC,CASNPTSGANVLTF,14,TRBV7-8,-,-,TRBJ2-6
TGTGCCAGCACCCAGTGGAGTGGAAACACCATATATTTT,CASTQWSGNTIYF,13,TRBV12-3/TRBV12-4,-,-,TRBJ1-3
TGTGCCAGCAGTTACAAAGGGCTGCAGCGATCTCGCAATCAGCCCCAGCATTTT,CASSYKGLQRSRNQPQHF,18,TRBV6-2/TRBV6-3,-,-,TRBJ1-5
TGCAGCGTTAAGGCAGGGAGCATGAACACTGAAGCTTTCTTT,CSVKAGSMNTEAFF,14,TRBV29-1,-,few,TRBJ1-1
TGTGCCAGCAAGCAGGGGTATGGCTACACCTTC,CASKQGYGYTF,11,TRBV6-5,-,-,TRBJ1-2
TGTGCCAGCAGCTTAGCGCCGGCTAGCGGGGGGACGCCTTATGGTGAGCAGTTCTTC,CASSLAPASGGTPYGEQFF,19,TRBV7-7,TRBD2,few,TRBJ2-1
TGCAGTGCCGCTAACTCCGGGACTTCTATTGAAGCTTTCTTT,CSAANSGTSIEAFF,14,TRBV20-1,-,-,TRBJ1-1
TGCGCCAGCAGCTTGGCCCCTGGACGAATTTTGGACAGCTCTGGGGCCAACGTCCTGACTTTC,CASSLAPGRILDSSGANVLTF,21,TRBV5-1,-,few,TRBJ2-6
TGTGCCATCAGTGTGAGACAGACCACAGATACGCAGTATTTT,CAISVRQTTDTQYF,14,TRBV10-3,-,few,TRBJ2-3
TGCAGCGTTGAAATACGACGGGGGCTCTCCTACGAGCAGTACTTC,CSVEIRRGLSYEQYF,15,TRBV29-1,-,-,TRBJ2-7
TGTGCCAGCAGTTACGCCGGGGAGCTGTTTTTT,CASSYAGELFF,11,TRBV6-5,-,few,TRBJ2-2
TGTGCCAGCTCACCAGACGCAGTTTATGGCTACACCTTC,CASSPDAVYGYTF,13,TRBV18,-,few,TRBJ1-2
TGTGCCAGCAGCTTACGTACGGCTGAACTAGCGGGGGGGGACTACGAGCAGTACTTC,CASSLRTAELAGGDYEQYF,19,TRBV11-1,TRBD2,-,TRBJ2-7
TGTGCCATCAGTGAGCCGTCGGGGGGCTCATATGGCTACACCTTC,CAISEPSGGSYGYTF,15,TRBV10-3,-,few,TRBJ1-2
TGTGCCAGCTCACCACGGATGCCAGCTGGCTACACCTTC,CASSPRMPAGYTF,13,TRBV18,-,few,TRBJ1-2
TGTGCCAGCAGTTTGTGGGGCCCCCAGAAGGTCGGCTATGGCTACACCTTC,CASSLWGPQKVGYGYTF,17,TRBV12-3/TRBV12-4,-,-,TRBJ1-2
TGTGCCAGCAGCTTAGTACTGCAGTCTTCCTACAATGAGCAGTTCTTC,CASSLVLQSSYNEQFF,16,TRBV7-2,-,-,TRBJ2-1
TGTGCCAGCAGCTCCCTCTGGGTAGCCAAAAACATTCAGTACTTC,CASSSLWVAKNIQYF,15,TRBV7-9,-,few,TRBJ2-4
TGCGCCAGCAGCGACAGGGTCGCCTATAATTCACCCCTCCACTTT,CASSDRVAYNSPLHF,15,TRBV4-1,TRBD1,-,TRBJ1-6
TGCGCCAGCAGCCAAGATCCGGGTTTGTCAGGGTGGTATGGCTACACCTTC,CASSQDPGLSGWYGYTF,17,TRBV4-3,-,-,TRBJ1-2
TGCGCCAGCAGCTTGGGGCAGGAGGCTGAGCAGTTCTTC,CASSLGQEAEQFF,13,TRBV5-1,-,-,TRBJ2-1
TGTGCCAGCAGCATTACGCCGGGGGTATTGGGGACCCAGTACTTC,CASSITPGVLGTQYF,15,TRBV7-2,-,-,TRBJ2-5
TGTGCCAGCAGCTTAGCACAGCCTCACACTGAAGCTTTCTTT,CASSLAQPHTEAFF,14,TRBV7-9,-,few,TRBJ1-1
TGCAGTGAGGTTGCTAGGGGGGAGACCCAGTACTTC,CSEVARGETQYF,12,TRBV20-1,-,-,TRBJ2-5
TGTGCCAGCAGCTTTTCAGGGGGCAATGGCTACACCTTC,CASSFSGGNGYTF,13,TRBV7-3,TRBD1,-,TRBJ1-2